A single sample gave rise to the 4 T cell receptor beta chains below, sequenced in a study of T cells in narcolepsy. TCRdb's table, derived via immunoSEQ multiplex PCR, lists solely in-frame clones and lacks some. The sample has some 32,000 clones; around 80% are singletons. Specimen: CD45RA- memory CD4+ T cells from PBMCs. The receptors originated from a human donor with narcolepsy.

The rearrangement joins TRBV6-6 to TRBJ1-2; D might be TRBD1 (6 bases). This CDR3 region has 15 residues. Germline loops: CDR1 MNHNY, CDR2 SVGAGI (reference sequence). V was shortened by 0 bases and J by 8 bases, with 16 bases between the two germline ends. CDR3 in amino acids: CASSYSIGQGRGYTF. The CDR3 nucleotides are TGTGCCAGCAGTTACTCGATCGGGCAGGGGAGGGGCTACACCTTC.

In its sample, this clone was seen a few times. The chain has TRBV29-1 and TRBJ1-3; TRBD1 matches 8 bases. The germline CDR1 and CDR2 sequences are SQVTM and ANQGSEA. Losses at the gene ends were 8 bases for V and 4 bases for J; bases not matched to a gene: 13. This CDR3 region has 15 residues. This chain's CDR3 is CSFRAGTGDGNTIYF. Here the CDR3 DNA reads TGCAGCTTCCGAGCCGGGACAGGCGACGGAAACACCATATATTTT.

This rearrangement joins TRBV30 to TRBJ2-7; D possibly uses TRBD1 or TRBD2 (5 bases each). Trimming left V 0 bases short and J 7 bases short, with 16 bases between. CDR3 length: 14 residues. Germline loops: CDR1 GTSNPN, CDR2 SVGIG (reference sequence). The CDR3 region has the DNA TGTGCCTGGAGTGTATTAGCAGGGACGGGGGAGCAGTACTTC. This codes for CAWSVLAGTGEQYF.

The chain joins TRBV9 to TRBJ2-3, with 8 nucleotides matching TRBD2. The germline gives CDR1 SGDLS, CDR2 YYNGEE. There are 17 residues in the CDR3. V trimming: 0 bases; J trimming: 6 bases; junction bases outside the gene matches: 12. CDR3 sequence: CASSVVLAGDVGDTQYF. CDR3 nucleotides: TGTGCCAGCAGCGTAGTCCTAGCGGGCGACGTTGGGGATACGCAGTATTTT.